This TCR beta chain emerged from a study of cytotoxic CD8 clonotypes in ibrutinib-treated CLL. Background on the study: Investigators reported some 25 partial and 2 complete responses; after median around 68 months, approximately 15 patients remained remitted and approximately twelve progressed. Study-level findings and limits: Measured clonality at baseline was greater than in age-matched healthy donors and tracked with circulating CD8+ T-cell counts. Sampling times (in sustained-remission versus progressing patients) were not the same. Clonality showed a rise at ibrutinib response that reversed toward baseline at progression.

Only in-frame clones appear in the TCRdb table, and some are missing; sequencing was by immunoSEQ multiplex PCR. The data contain more than 60,000 clones, over 65% of them seen just once; the ten biggest clones take up approximately 35%. Judged by abundance, this clone is medium-sized (0.01 to 0.1%). The antigen remains undetermined. The length of the CDR3 is 10 residues. The germline gives CDR1 DFQATT, CDR2 SNEGSKA (reference sequence). Sequenced here: PBMCs, sampled after 24 months of ibrutinib treatment. The TCR comes from a human donor with chronic lymphocytic leukemia. This chain links TRBV20-1 with TRBJ1-1; D is perhaps TRBD1 (6 bases). The CDR3 nucleotides are TGCAGCGACTCCAGGGGTAAGGCTTTCTTT. Encoded protein: CSDSRGKAFF.